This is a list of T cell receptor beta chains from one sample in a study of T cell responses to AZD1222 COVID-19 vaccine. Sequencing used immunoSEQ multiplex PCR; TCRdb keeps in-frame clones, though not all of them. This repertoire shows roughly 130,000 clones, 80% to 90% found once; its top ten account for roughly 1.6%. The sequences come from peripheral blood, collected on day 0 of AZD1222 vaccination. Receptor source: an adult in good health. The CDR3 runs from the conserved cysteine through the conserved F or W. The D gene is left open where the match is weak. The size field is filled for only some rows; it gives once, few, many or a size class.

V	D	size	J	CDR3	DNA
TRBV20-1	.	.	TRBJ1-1	CSASRFRGEGSLNTEAFF	TGCAGTGCTAGTCGCTTTCGGGGAGAGGGGTCGTTGAACACTGAAGCTTTCTTT
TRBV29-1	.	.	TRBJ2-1	CSSAGTPYNEQFF	TGCAGCTCCGCCGGGACGCCCTACAATGAGCAGTTCTTC
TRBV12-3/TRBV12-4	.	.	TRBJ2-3	CASSVSGRQYF	TGTGCCAGCAGTGTATCAGGCCGGCAGTATTTT
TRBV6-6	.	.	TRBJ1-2	CASSHGDTSNYGYTF	TGTGCCAGCAGTCACGGGGACACCTCTAACTATGGCTACACCTTC
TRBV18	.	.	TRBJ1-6	CASSPQGGNSPLHF	TGTGCCAGCTCACCACAGGGAGGTAATTCACCCCTCCACTTT
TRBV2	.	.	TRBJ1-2	CASSLLQVSYGYTF	TGTGCCAGCTCCCTTTTGCAAGTCTCCTATGGCTACACCTTC
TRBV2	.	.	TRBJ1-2	CASSEMGRNGYTF	TGTGCCAGCAGTGAAATGGGGCGAAATGGCTACACCTTC
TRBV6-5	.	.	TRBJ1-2	CASSPGGNYGYTF	TGTGCCAGCAGTCCTGGGGGGAACTATGGCTACACCTTC
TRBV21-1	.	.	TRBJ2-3	CATYRRGQSTDTQYF	TGTGCCACCTACCGACGGGGACAAAGCACAGATACGCAGTATTTT
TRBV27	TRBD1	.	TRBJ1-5	CASSLDRRSNQPQHF	TGTGCCAGCAGTTTGGACAGGCGTAGCAATCAGCCCCAGCATTTT
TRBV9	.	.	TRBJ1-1	CASSVGDSTTEAFF	TGTGCCAGCAGCGTAGGAGATAGTACCACTGAAGCTTTCTTT
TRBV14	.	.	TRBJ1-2	CASSLRLNYVGYTF	TGTGCCAGCAGCCTTCGGCTCAACTATGTCGGCTACACCTTC
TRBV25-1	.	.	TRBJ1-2	CASTSGRGYGYTF	TGTGCCAGCACTTCGGGGCGAGGTTATGGCTACACCTTC
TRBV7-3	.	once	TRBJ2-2	CASSLVGGVVTGELFF	TGTGCCAGCAGCTTAGTGGGGGGCGTCGTAACCGGGGAGCTGTTTTTT
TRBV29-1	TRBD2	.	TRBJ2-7	CSVVEYAGGVYEQYF	TGCAGCGTTGTTGAGTATGCGGGAGGGGTCTACGAGCAGTACTTC
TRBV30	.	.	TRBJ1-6	CAWTSGSGNSPLHF	TGTGCCTGGACCTCAGGGAGCGGTAATTCACCCCTCCACTTT
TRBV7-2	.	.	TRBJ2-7	CASSSRPRGLTYEQYF	TGTGCCAGCAGCTCTAGGCCCCGGGGACTCACCTACGAGCAGTACTTC
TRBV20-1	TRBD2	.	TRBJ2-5	CSASASGGGETQYF	TGCAGTGCTAGTGCTAGCGGGGGTGGTGAGACCCAGTACTTC
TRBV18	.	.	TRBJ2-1	CASSQIALSSYNEQFF	TGTGCCAGCTCACAGATAGCGCTCAGCTCCTACAATGAGCAGTTCTTC
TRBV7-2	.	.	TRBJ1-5	CASSSAAGTDLHF	TGTGCCAGCAGCTCCGCCGCCGGGACGGACCTCCATTTT
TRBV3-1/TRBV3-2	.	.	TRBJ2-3	CASSQEDPGDTQYF	TGTGCCAGCAGCCAAGAGGACCCCGGGGATACGCAGTATTTT
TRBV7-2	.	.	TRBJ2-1	CASSETPKSQGEQFF	TGTGCCAGCAGCGAGACCCCAAAATCTCAGGGTGAGCAGTTCTTC
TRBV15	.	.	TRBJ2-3	CATSRARGSTTQYF	TGTGCCACCAGCAGAGCGAGGGGATCTACTACGCAGTATTTT
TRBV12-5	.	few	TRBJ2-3	CASGLGSTDTQYF	TGTGCTAGTGGTTTAGGGAGCACAGATACGCAGTATTTT
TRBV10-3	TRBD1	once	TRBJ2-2	CAISRDRGLNTGELFF	TGTGCCATCAGCCGGGACAGGGGGCTAAACACCGGGGAGCTGTTTTTT
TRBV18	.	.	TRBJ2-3	CASSPRTQNTDTQYF	TGTGCCAGCTCACCTCGGACTCAGAACACAGATACGCAGTATTTT
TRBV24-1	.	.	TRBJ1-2	CATSDSGVARYGYTF	TGTGCCACCAGTGATTCAGGGGTGGCACGCTATGGCTACACCTTC
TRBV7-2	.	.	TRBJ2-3	CASSYRDSATQYF	TGTGCCAGCAGCTACCGGGACTCAGCAACGCAGTATTTT
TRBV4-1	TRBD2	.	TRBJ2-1	CASSQTTSGRKHEQFF	TGCGCCAGCAGCCAAACCACTAGCGGGAGGAAACATGAGCAGTTCTTC
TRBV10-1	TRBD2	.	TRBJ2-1	CASNQLAGYEQFF	TGCGCCAGCAACCAACTAGCGGGGTATGAGCAGTTCTTC
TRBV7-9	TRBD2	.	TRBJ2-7	CASSWGGTVSYEQYF	TGTGCCAGCAGCTGGGGAGGGACGGTATCCTACGAGCAGTACTTC
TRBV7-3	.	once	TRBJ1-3	CASSLAGNTIYF	TGTGCCAGCAGCTTAGCTGGAAACACCATATATTTT
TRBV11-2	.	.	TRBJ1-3	CASSTQGSGNTIYF	TGTGCCAGCAGCACACAGGGATCCGGAAACACCATATATTTT
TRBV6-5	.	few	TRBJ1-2	CASSYSAVRYGYTF	TGTGCCAGCAGTTACTCTGCAGTTCGCTATGGCTACACCTTC
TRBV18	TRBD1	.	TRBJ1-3	CASSLMDRASSGNTIYF	TGTGCCAGCTCACTGATGGACAGGGCCTCCTCTGGAAACACCATATATTTT
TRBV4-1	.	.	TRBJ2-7	CASSQATRVVPYEQYF	TGCGCCAGCAGCCAAGCCACGAGGGTAGTTCCATACGAGCAGTACTTC
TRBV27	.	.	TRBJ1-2	CASSLAGVNYGYTF	TGTGCCAGCAGTTTGGCAGGGGTTAACTATGGCTACACCTTC
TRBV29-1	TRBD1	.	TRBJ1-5	CSTGTGRGQPQHF	TGCAGCACCGGGACAGGGAGGGGACAGCCCCAGCATTTT
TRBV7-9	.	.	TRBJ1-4	CASSAPAGRLREKLFF	TGTGCCAGCAGCGCCCCCGCGGGCAGGTTACGGGAAAAACTGTTTTTT
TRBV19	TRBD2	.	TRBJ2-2	CGCGGIAVTGVTGELFF	TGTGGCTGCGGGGGGATCGCGGTGACCGGGGTCACCGGGGAGCTGTTTTTT
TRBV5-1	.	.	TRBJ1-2	CASRAGSLNYGYTF	TGCGCCAGCAGGGCGGGCAGTCTTAACTATGGCTACACCTTC
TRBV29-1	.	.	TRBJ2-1	CSGSRMNEQFF	TGCAGCGGCAGTAGGATGAATGAGCAGTTCTTC